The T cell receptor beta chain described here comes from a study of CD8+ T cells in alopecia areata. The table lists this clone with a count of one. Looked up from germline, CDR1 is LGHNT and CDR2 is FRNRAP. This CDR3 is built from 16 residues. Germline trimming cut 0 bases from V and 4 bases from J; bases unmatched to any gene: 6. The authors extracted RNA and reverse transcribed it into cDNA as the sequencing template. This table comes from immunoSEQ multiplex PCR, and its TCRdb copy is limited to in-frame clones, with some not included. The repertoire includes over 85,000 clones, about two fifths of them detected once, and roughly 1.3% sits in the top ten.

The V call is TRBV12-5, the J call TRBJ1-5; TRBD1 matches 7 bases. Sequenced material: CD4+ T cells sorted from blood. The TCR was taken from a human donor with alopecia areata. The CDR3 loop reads CASGLVQGSRNQPQHF. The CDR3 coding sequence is TGTGCTAGTGGTTTGGTACAGGGGAGTAGGAATCAGCCCCAGCATTTT.